Below are 19 T cell receptor beta chains sequenced from a single sample in a study of neoadjuvant nivolumab and ipilimumab in lung cancer. Clones were read by immunoSEQ multiplex PCR, and TCRdb kept only the in-frame ones, dropping some. Counted here are some 3,500 clones, roughly 76% occurring once; the ten biggest clones make up 1.2% to 1.5%. This material consisted of peripheral blood, taken after neoadjuvant nivolumab, alone or with ipilimumab, at or shortly before surgery. These receptors all stem from an adult with non-small cell lung cancer.

V is TRBV27 and J is TRBJ1-2; 9 bases agree with TRBD1. The ends lost 8 bases at V and 5 bases at J; junction bases unmatched: 6. Germline CDR1 is MNHEY and CDR2 is SMNVEV (reference sequence). The CDR3 sequence is 13 residues long. CDR3 protein: CASGQDRGYGYTF. The CDR3 bases are TGTGCCAGCGGCCAGGACAGGGGTTATGGCTACACCTTC.

J is TRBJ1-2 and V is TRBV2; 12 bases match TRBD1. The CDR3 runs 17 residues. CDR1 and CDR2 from the germline V gene are SNHLY and FYNNEI. V gave up 8 bases and J gave up 2 bases; unmatched junction bases: 12. CDR3 nucleotides: TGTGCCAGCGGTGGGTCTCGGGACAGGGGGCCAAACTATGGCTACACCTTC. Translation: CASGGSRDRGPNYGYTF.

The rearrangement links TRBV5-1 to TRBJ2-1; 14 bases fit TRBD2. V lost 6 bases, J lost 8 bases, and 7 bases stayed unmatched. Germline CDR1 is SGHRS and CDR2 is YFSETQ. The CDR3 spans 15 residues. CDR3 sequence (DNA): TGCGCCAGCAAGGGACTAGCGGGAGATATAGATGAGCAGTTCTTC. Translated: CASKGLAGDIDEQFF.

This clone has more than one count but fewer than ten. V usage is TRBV30 and J usage is TRBJ1-1; no clear D. Per germline, CDR1 GTSNPN and CDR2 SVGIG (reference sequence). The CDR3 is made up of 13 amino acids. V lost 5 bases and J lost 0, with 10 bases in between. Written as DNA, the CDR3 is TGTGCCTGGGCGGGAGCCATGAACACTGAAGCTTTCTTT. Residues: CAWAGAMNTEAFF.

This rearrangement joins TRBV4-3 to TRBJ2-6; no definite D call. In germline, CDR1 is LGHNA, CDR2 YSLEER. This CDR3 comprises 15 residues. With 4 bases removed from V and 0 bases from J, the gap between germline ends came to 7 bases. This CDR3 reads CASSLQTSGANVLTF. Written as DNA, the CDR3 is TGCGCCAGCAGCCTTCAGACCTCTGGGGCCAACGTCCTGACTTTC.

The chain is built from TRBV5-1 and TRBJ1-4; weak D call: TRBD1 (5 bases). CDR1 and CDR2 (germline): SGHRS, YFSETQ. V lost 6 bases and J lost 0, with 9 bases in between. This CDR3 has 14 residues. This CDR3 reads CASKGLATNEKLFF. CDR3 DNA: TGCGCCAGCAAGGGACTTGCAACTAATGAAAAACTGTTTTTT.

This clone has more than one count but fewer than ten. The CDR3 region is CAWTDRSSYEQYF. As DNA, the CDR3 is TGTGCCTGGACCGACAGGTCCTCCTACGAGCAGTACTTC. This chain uses TRBV30 with TRBJ2-7; D possibly corresponds to TRBD1 (6 bases). CDR3 length: 13 residues. With 4 bases removed from V and 0 bases from J, the gap between germline ends came to 10 bases. Per the germline V gene, CDR1 is GTSNPN and CDR2 is SVGIG (reference sequence).

The chain carries TRBV27 and TRBJ2-5; D is possibly TRBD1 (7 bases). In germline, CDR1 is MNHEY, CDR2 SMNVEV (reference sequence). Trimming stripped 5 bases from V and 5 bases from J, with 12 bases between. The CDR3 extends over 13 amino acids. The CDR3 loop reads CASSETGRETQYF. The CDR3 DNA sequence: TGTGCCAGCAGTGAGACAGGGAGGGAGACCCAGTACTTC.

The chain employs TRBV28 and TRBJ1-5, with TRBD1 matching over 7 bases. Germline CDR1 and CDR2: MDHEN and SYDVKM. CDR3 length: 14 residues. With V trimmed by 5 bases and J by 3 bases, 4 bases remained unmatched. CDR3 amino acids: CASSRDSLNQPQHF. DNA for the CDR3: TGTGCCAGCAGTAGGGACAGCCTCAATCAGCCCCAGCATTTT.

The gene calls are TRBV5-1 and TRBJ2-5; the match to TRBD2 covers 9 bases. Trimming took 0 bases from V and 5 from J; bases not matched to a gene: 5. The germline V gene encodes CDR1 SGHRS and CDR2 YFSETQ. This CDR3 spans 15 amino acids. CDR3 nucleotides: TGCGCCAGCAGCTTGGTGGGTAGCGGGGGCGAGACCCAGTACTTC. Translation: CASSLVGSGGETQYF.

CDR3 DNA sequence: TGTGCCAGCAGCTCCTCGAGGTGGTGGGGCGGCAATCAGCCCCAGCATTTT. This encodes CASSSSRWWGGNQPQHF. The chain employs TRBV5-4 and TRBJ1-5, with a possible D match to TRBD1 (5 bases). This CDR3 spans 17 amino acids. V lost 3 bases to trimming and J lost 2 bases, with 18 bases between them. Germline V gene data show CDR1 as SGHNT and CDR2 as YYREEE (reference sequence).

This chain uses TRBV2 with TRBJ1-5, with D hard to call. Germline CDR1 and CDR2: SNHLY and FYNNEI. V was trimmed by 2 bases and J by 0 bases, leaving 11 bases between them. CDR3 length: 16 residues. The CDR3 DNA reads as TGTGCCAGCAGTGAACCCTCAAGTTATAGCAATCAGCCCCAGCATTTT. Its translation is CASSEPSSYSNQPQHF.

V and J are TRBV7-7 and TRBJ2-1, with 9 positions matching TRBD2. Germline V lookup: CDR1 SSHAT, CDR2 FNYEAQ (reference sequence). The CDR3 runs to 13 residues. V lost 6 bases to trimming and J lost 9 bases; unmatched junction nucleotides: 6. CDR3 amino acids: CASSSREGLEQFF. In DNA, the CDR3 is TGTGCCAGCAGTTCGCGGGAGGGCCTTGAGCAGTTCTTC.

This clone is a singleton in its sample. The V gene is TRBV30, the J gene TRBJ2-7, with 9 nucleotides matching TRBD2. The CDR3 contains 16 residues. Germline CDR1 reads GTSNPN; CDR2 reads SVGIG (reference sequence). The junction had 11 bases not matched to a gene; V was cut back by 3 bases and J by 2 bases. CDR3 nucleotides: TGTGCCTGGAGAGGCGGGGGGGGCTTGAATCCCTACGAGCAGTACTTC. Translated, it gives CAWRGGGGLNPYEQYF.

In this sample, this clone turned up once. J is TRBJ2-1 and V is TRBV28, with 8 positions matching TRBD1. Germline loops: CDR1 MDHEN, CDR2 SYDVKM. Unmatched junction bases numbered 5, after V lost 3 bases and J lost 7 bases. The CDR3 totals 14 residues. CDR3 sequence (DNA): TGTGCCAGCAGTTTCCTGACAGGGGTGAATGAGCAGTTCTTC. It codes for CASSFLTGVNEQFF.

The chain recombines TRBV28 with TRBJ2-2, with a weak D call TRBD1 (5 bases). Germline V gene lookup returns CDR1 MDHEN and CDR2 SYDVKM. Between the trimmed V and J ends, which lost 5 bases and 4 bases, there was a span of 17 bases. The CDR3 spans 16 residues. The CDR3 region is CASSLPPGKGTGELFF. As DNA, the CDR3 is TGTGCCAGCAGTCTACCACCAGGGAAAGGCACCGGGGAGCTGTTTTTT. Drawing the rest from reference TRBV28 and TRBJ2-2, the complete variable domain is DVKVTQSSRYLVKRTGEKVFLECVQDMDHENMFWYRQDPGLGLRLIYFSYDVKMKEKGDIPEGYSVSREKKERFSLILESASTNQTSMYLCASSLPPGKGTGELFFGEGSRLTVL.

The chain combines TRBV19 with TRBJ1-1; D is undetermined. The CDR3 has 12 residues. The germline V gene has CDR1 LNHDA and CDR2 SQIVND (reference sequence). V lost 9 bases to trimming and J lost 0 bases, with 8 bases between them. DNA of the CDR3: TGTGCCAGCGGACGGGTGAACACTGAAGCTTTCTTT. Translated, it gives CASGRVNTEAFF.

In this sample, this clone turned up a few times. The chain is built from TRBV5-1 and TRBJ2-2; D uncertain. The germline CDR1 and CDR2 sequences are SGHRS and YFSETQ. V dropped 0 bases and J dropped 5 bases, with 5 bases sitting between them. This CDR3 is built from 13 residues. CDR3 loop: CASSLEGTGELFF. CDR3 bases: TGCGCCAGCAGCTTGGAAGGGACCGGGGAGCTGTTTTTT.

The rearrangement uses TRBV30 and TRBJ2-3, with D possibly matching TRBD1 (6 bases). The CDR3 length is 14 residues. Germline CDR1 reads GTSNPN; CDR2 reads SVGIG (reference sequence). V lost 2 bases, J lost 5 bases, and 14 bases lay in between. CDR3: CAWSLTRGVDTQYF. CDR3 in DNA: TGTGCCTGGAGTCTAACCAGGGGCGTAGATACGCAGTATTTT.